This T cell receptor (beta chain) is drawn from a study of shared clonotypes between healthy human individuals. Findings of the study overall: Several donors held around 5% of naive CD4 clonotypes in common.

Remarks on this clone: Antigen unknown.

Only CD45RO-negative cells positively selected for CCR7 counted as naive CD8 cells, so terminally differentiated effector memory CD45RA+ cells were excluded. Generated by immunoSEQ multiplex PCR, the TCRdb table keeps only in-frame clones and is missing some. The repertoire has about 750,000 clones, approximately 92% of them found once; the top ten carry 24%. Germline lookup yields CDR1 SGHTS and CDR2 YDEGEE. This CDR3 spans 19 amino acids. The ends lost 3 bases at V and 1 base at J; junction bases unmatched: 17. The V call is TRBV5-8, the J call TRBJ2-7; 9 nucleotides align to TRBD2. Sequencing input: naive CD8+ T cells sorted from blood. This TCR derives from a man aged 25-40 years in good health. CDR3 in amino acids: CASSSPWIEAGGRSYEQYF. CDR3 bases: TGTGCCAGCAGCTCCCCGTGGATTGAAGCGGGAGGCAGGTCCTACGAGCAGTACTTC.